This is a list of T cell receptor beta chains from one sample in a study of vaccination effects on CD4 cells after COVID-19. Libraries were prepared by immunoSEQ multiplex PCR; TCRdb keeps only in-frame clonotypes and omits some of them. This sample has 50,000 to 75,000 clones, with approximately 70% found just once. These receptors' antigens are unknown. The source material was CD4+ T cells from PBMCs cultured without peptide, sampled before COVID-19 vaccination. All receptors come from a human donor who had a prior SARS-CoV-2 infection. The CDR3 runs from the conserved cysteine through the conserved F or W. Each record gives: J gene, V gene, D gene, clone size, CDR3 protein, CDR3 DNA. The D gene is left open where the match is weak. Clone size is shown for a subset of rows, as once, few, many or a class of expanded clone.

TRBJ2-1 | TRBV14 | TRBD2 | NA | CASSHGGGLFQFF | TGTGCCAGCAGCCATGGGGGGGGATTGTTTCAGTTCTTC
TRBJ1-2 | TRBV6-5 | TRBD1 | once | CASSQLQGALGYTF | TGTGCCAGCAGTCAACTACAGGGGGCGCTTGGCTACACCTTC
TRBJ1-6 | TRBV18 | NA | few | CASSDGQESYNSPLHF | TGTGCCAGCTCAGACGGTCAGGAGAGCTATAATTCACCCCTCCACTTT
TRBJ2-1 | TRBV5-1 | TRBD1 | once | CASSLTQGVGVYNEQFF | TGCGCCAGCAGCTTAACACAGGGGGTCGGGGTTTACAATGAGCAGTTCTTC
TRBJ1-2 | TRBV27 | TRBD1 | NA | CASSMQQGAGGYTF | TGTGCCAGCAGTATGCAACAGGGGGCCGGTGGCTACACCTTC
TRBJ1-3 | TRBV28 | NA | few | CASSPLSSRSGNTIYF | TGTGCCAGTTCCCCTCTGAGCTCCCGCTCTGGAAACACCATATATTTT
TRBJ1-5 | TRBV4-2 | NA | NA | CASSQDQGRSNQPQHF | TGTGCCAGCAGCCAAGATCAGGGACGAAGCAATCAGCCCCAGCATTTT
TRBJ2-7 | TRBV4-1 | NA | NA | CASSQVGATSHEQYF | TGCGCCAGCAGCCAAGTAGGGGCTACATCCCACGAGCAGTACTTC
TRBJ1-1 | TRBV7-9 | NA | NA | CASRAGQANTEAFF | TGTGCCAGCAGAGCAGGACAAGCGAACACTGAAGCTTTCTTT
TRBJ2-6 | TRBV7-9 | TRBD1 | NA | CASSSQGPGANVLTF | TGTGCCAGCAGCTCACAGGGGCCTGGGGCCAACGTCCTGACTTTC
TRBJ2-2 | TRBV5-1 | NA | few | CASSPDGTGELFF | TGCGCCAGCAGCCCCGACGGGACCGGGGAGCTGTTTTTT
TRBJ1-1 | TRBV7-8 | NA | NA | CASSPRRGGRAEAFF | TGTGCCAGCAGCCCACGAAGGGGGGGACGCGCTGAAGCTTTCTTT
TRBJ2-1 | TRBV5-1 | NA | NA | CASSLEGNSYNEQFF | TGCGCCAGCAGCTTGGAGGGAAACTCCTACAATGAGCAGTTCTTC
TRBJ2-7 | TRBV5-1 | NA | NA | CASSLDPDGDYEQYF | TGCGCCAGCAGCTTGGATCCGGACGGAGACTACGAGCAGTACTTC
TRBJ1-2 | TRBV5-6 | NA | once | CASSGSNYGYTF | TGTGCCAGCAGCGGGAGTAACTATGGCTACACCTTC
TRBJ2-1 | TRBV7-2 | TRBD2 | NA | CASSSLGLAGLNEQFF | TGTGCCAGCAGCTCCCTGGGGCTAGCGGGGTTAAACGAGCAGTTCTTC
TRBJ2-1 | TRBV5-1 | TRBD2 | NA | CASRTSGGYNEQFF | TGCGCCAGCAGGACCAGCGGGGGGTACAATGAGCAGTTCTTC
TRBJ2-5 | TRBV5-1 | NA | NA | CASSSGKETQYF | TGCGCCAGCAGCTCAGGGAAAGAGACCCAGTACTTC
TRBJ2-3 | TRBV9 | NA | NA | CASSVVWGPADTQYF | TGTGCCAGCAGCGTAGTTTGGGGGCCGGCAGATACGCAGTATTTT
TRBJ1-5 | TRBV5-8 | NA | NA | CASSLATPRPQHF | TGTGCCAGCAGCTTGGCTACCCCTCGGCCCCAGCATTTT
TRBJ1-1 | TRBV7-8 | NA | few | CASSLVGGNTEAFF | TGTGCCAGCAGCTTAGTGGGTGGAAACACTGAAGCTTTCTTT
TRBJ2-7 | TRBV28 | NA | once | CASSSNRDFFFSYEQYF | TGTGCCAGCAGTTCAAACAGGGACTTTTTTTTCTCCTACGAGCAGTACTTC
TRBJ1-2 | TRBV6-5 | NA | once | CASRADSLYGYTF | TGTGCCAGCAGAGCCGACAGCCTCTATGGCTACACCTTC
TRBJ1-3 | TRBV9 | NA | NA | CASSVPGNTIYF | TGTGCCAGCAGCGTTCCTGGAAACACCATATATTTT
TRBJ2-7 | TRBV4-1 | NA | NA | CASSLRRGAIYEQYF | TGCGCCAGCAGCCTCAGGAGAGGGGCCATATACGAGCAGTACTTC
TRBJ1-1 | TRBV5-1 | TRBD1 | once | CASSPRTGANTEAFF | TGCGCCAGCAGCCCCCGGACAGGGGCGAACACTGAAGCTTTCTTT
TRBJ1-2 | TRBV9 | NA | NA | CASSVAGDLRGYTF | TGTGCCAGCAGCGTAGCCGGGGATCTGCGAGGCTACACCTTC
TRBJ2-7 | TRBV6-1 | NA | NA | CASSERVRGTEQYF | TGTGCCAGCAGTGAACGGGTGAGGGGGACCGAGCAGTACTTC
TRBJ1-5 | TRBV7-9 | NA | NA | CASSLVDQPQHF | TGTGCCAGCAGCTTAGTGGATCAGCCCCAGCATTTT
TRBJ1-1 | TRBV25-1 | NA | NA | CASSEWAANTEAFF | TGTGCCAGCAGTGAATGGGCAGCGAACACTGAAGCTTTCTTT
TRBJ2-2 | TRBV3-1/TRBV3-2 | NA | few | CASSHIQIPGELFF | TGTGCCAGCAGCCACATCCAGATTCCCGGGGAGCTGTTTTTT
TRBJ2-7 | TRBV19 | TRBD1 | NA | CASSPLGQTPYEQYF | TGTGCCAGTAGCCCCCTGGGACAGACCCCCTACGAGCAGTACTTC
TRBJ1-1 | TRBV3-1/TRBV3-2 | NA | NA | CASSQDAGIPEAFF | TGTGCCAGCAGCCAAGATGCGGGGATCCCTGAAGCTTTCTTT
TRBJ1-5 | TRBV6-5 | NA | once | CASRPWGASNQPQHF | TGTGCCAGCCGCCCGTGGGGGGCTAGCAATCAGCCCCAGCATTTT
TRBJ1-4 | TRBV5-1 | NA | NA | CASRGQGANEKLFF | TGCGCCAGCAGAGGGCAGGGTGCTAATGAAAAACTGTTTTTT
TRBJ2-5 | TRBV11-3 | TRBD2 | NA | CASSLELATQETQYF | TGTGCCAGCAGCTTAGAACTAGCGACCCAAGAGACCCAGTACTTC
TRBJ2-7 | TRBV3-1/TRBV3-2 | NA | NA | CASSHRWEQYF | TGTGCCAGCAGCCATCGGTGGGAGCAGTACTTC
TRBJ2-1 | TRBV7-9 | NA | NA | CASSPIRGEQFF | TGTGCCAGCAGCCCCATCCGTGGTGAGCAGTTCTTC
TRBJ2-7 | TRBV27 | NA | NA | CASSLLALYEQYF | TGTGCCAGCAGTTTATTGGCCCTTTACGAGCAGTACTTC
TRBJ2-7 | TRBV11-3 | NA | NA | CASSFSGPTYEQYF | TGTGCCAGCAGCTTTAGCGGTCCCACCTACGAGCAGTACTTC